The rows below give T cell receptor beta chains drawn from one sample of a study of blood T cells in healthy people across ages. TCRdb independently ran MiXCR on the 5' RACE reads; one entry per CDR3 protein. The sample has about 1,400,000 distinct CDR3 sequences, approximately 40% seen once. The sequencing input was blood. The receptors come from a woman aged 18-30 years in good health. CDR3s include the opening cysteine and the closing phenylalanine or tryptophan. Each record gives: J gene, clone size, V gene, D gene, CDR3 protein, CDR3 DNA. D genes are given only for firm matches. Some rows mark clone size as missing; the rest say once, few, many or name a class of expanded clone.

J gene: TRBJ2-3
clone size: few
V gene: TRBV10-3
D gene: -
CDR3 protein: CAISDSQGNSDTQYF
CDR3 DNA: TGTGCCATCAGTGATTCCCAGGGGAACTCAGATACGCAGTATTTT

J gene: TRBJ2-7
clone size: -
V gene: TRBV25-1
D gene: TRBD2
CDR3 protein: CASSEYWPGGYEQYF
CDR3 DNA: TGTGCCAGCAGTGAATATTGGCCGGGGGGCTACGAGCAGTACTTC

J gene: TRBJ2-1
clone size: -
V gene: TRBV29-1
D gene: TRBD1
CDR3 protein: CSVGGGQGWAAYYNEQFF
CDR3 DNA: TGCAGCGTCGGGGGTGGACAGGGTTGGGCCGCTTACTACAATGAGCAGTTCTTC

J gene: TRBJ2-1
clone size: -
V gene: TRBV28
D gene: -
CDR3 protein: CASIAHLPLGEQFF
CDR3 DNA: TGTGCCAGCATCGCACACCTGCCCCTAGGTGAGCAGTTCTTC

J gene: TRBJ2-3
clone size: few
V gene: TRBV4-1
D gene: -
CDR3 protein: CASSQSVGGTDTQYF
CDR3 DNA: TGCGCCAGCAGCCAAAGCGTCGGTGGCACAGATACGCAGTATTTT

J gene: TRBJ1-4
clone size: once
V gene: TRBV10-3
D gene: -
CDR3 protein: CAISESDRAVNEKLFF
CDR3 DNA: TGTGCCATCAGTGAGTCGGACAGAGCAGTCAATGAAAAACTGTTTTTT

J gene: TRBJ2-7
clone size: -
V gene: TRBV6-5
D gene: TRBD1
CDR3 protein: CASTRAGTGAYNEQYF
CDR3 DNA: TGTGCCAGCACTAGGGCCGGGACAGGGGCTTACAATGAGCAGTACTTC

J gene: TRBJ2-3
clone size: -
V gene: TRBV12-3/TRBV12-4
D gene: -
CDR3 protein: CASSPGLRAADTQYF
CDR3 DNA: TGTGCCAGCAGTCCTGGCTTAAGGGCGGCAGATACGCAGTATTTT

J gene: TRBJ1-5
clone size: -
V gene: TRBV6-1
D gene: -
CDR3 protein: CASSDAQGGSNQPQHF
CDR3 DNA: TGTGCCAGCAGTGATGCACAGGGCGGGAGCAATCAGCCCCAGCATTTT

J gene: TRBJ1-5
clone size: -
V gene: TRBV6-5
D gene: -
CDR3 protein: CASSGGQTNQPQHF
CDR3 DNA: TGTGCCAGCAGTGGCGGACAGACCAATCAGCCCCAGCATTTT

J gene: TRBJ2-7
clone size: -
V gene: TRBV5-5
D gene: -
CDR3 protein: CASSDRTANYEQYF
CDR3 DNA: TGTGCCAGCAGCGACAGGACAGCGAACTACGAGCAGTACTTC

J gene: TRBJ2-3
clone size: -
V gene: TRBV9
D gene: TRBD1
CDR3 protein: CASSVGTGGLDTQYF
CDR3 DNA: TGTGCCAGCAGCGTAGGGACAGGGGGCCTAGATACGCAGTATTTT

J gene: TRBJ1-2
clone size: -
V gene: TRBV3-1
D gene: TRBD1
CDR3 protein: CASSPGQVLGYTF
CDR3 DNA: TGTGCCAGCAGCCCTGGACAGGTTCTTGGCTACACCTTC

J gene: TRBJ1-2
clone size: -
V gene: TRBV7-8
D gene: TRBD1
CDR3 protein: CASTFSTGTKGYGYTF
CDR3 DNA: TGTGCCAGCACCTTCTCGACAGGGACGAAGGGCTATGGCTACACCTTC

J gene: TRBJ2-1
clone size: -
V gene: TRBV4-1
D gene: TRBD2
CDR3 protein: CASSLSGEPFNEQFF
CDR3 DNA: TGCGCCAGCAGCCTAAGCGGGGAACCCTTCAATGAGCAGTTCTTC

J gene: TRBJ2-6
clone size: -
V gene: TRBV6-5
D gene: TRBD2
CDR3 protein: CASSYWEGHGGSGANVLTF
CDR3 DNA: TGTGCCAGCAGTTACTGGGAGGGCCACGGGGGATCTGGGGCCAACGTCCTGACTTTC

J gene: TRBJ2-7
clone size: -
V gene: TRBV4-1
D gene: -
CDR3 protein: CASSQGPTATYEQYF
CDR3 DNA: TGCGCCAGCAGCCAAGGCCCCACAGCCACTTACGAGCAGTACTTC

J gene: TRBJ2-1
clone size: -
V gene: TRBV6-5
D gene: -
CDR3 protein: CASSDQGPQETQFF
CDR3 DNA: TGTGCCAGCAGTGATCAGGGGCCTCAAGAGACCCAGTTCTTC

J gene: TRBJ2-5
clone size: -
V gene: TRBV7-2
D gene: -
CDR3 protein: CASSWTRGEETQYF
CDR3 DNA: TGTGCCAGCAGCTGGACAAGGGGCGAGGAGACCCAGTACTTC

J gene: TRBJ1-1
clone size: -
V gene: TRBV7-8
D gene: -
CDR3 protein: CASSRGPGRNTEAFF
CDR3 DNA: TGTGCCAGCAGCCGAGGTCCCGGGAGGAACACTGAAGCTTTCTTT

J gene: TRBJ2-1
clone size: few
V gene: TRBV10-3
D gene: -
CDR3 protein: CASNNGGSYNEQFF
CDR3 DNA: TGTGCCTCTAACAACGGGGGATCCTACAATGAGCAGTTCTTC

J gene: TRBJ1-1
clone size: once
V gene: TRBV20-1
D gene: TRBD1
CDR3 protein: CSSGGRSTEAFF
CDR3 DNA: TGCAGTTCAGGGGGCCGGAGCACTGAAGCTTTCTTT

J gene: TRBJ1-2
clone size: -
V gene: TRBV4-2
D gene: TRBD1
CDR3 protein: CASSYGQGANYGYTF
CDR3 DNA: TGTGCCAGCAGCTATGGACAGGGGGCTAACTATGGCTACACCTTC

J gene: TRBJ1-1
clone size: -
V gene: TRBV7-9
D gene: TRBD1
CDR3 protein: CASSLQGQMNTEAFF
CDR3 DNA: TGTGCCAGCAGCTTACAGGGACAGATGAACACTGAAGCTTTCTTT

J gene: TRBJ2-3
clone size: -
V gene: TRBV11-2
D gene: TRBD2
CDR3 protein: CASSYTSGLTSTDTQYF
CDR3 DNA: TGTGCCAGCAGCTACACTAGCGGGTTGACTAGCACAGATACGCAGTATTTT

J gene: TRBJ2-7
clone size: few
V gene: TRBV2
D gene: -
CDR3 protein: CASKSGPNEQYF
CDR3 DNA: TGTGCCAGCAAGAGCGGACCGAATGAGCAGTACTTC

J gene: TRBJ2-1
clone size: -
V gene: TRBV12-5
D gene: TRBD1
CDR3 protein: CASGLTGQGAMWYNEQFF
CDR3 DNA: TGTGCTAGTGGTTTGACAGGACAGGGGGCAATGTGGTACAATGAGCAGTTCTTC

J gene: TRBJ2-6
clone size: -
V gene: TRBV28
D gene: -
CDR3 protein: CASTPQGWGSGANVLTF
CDR3 DNA: TGTGCCAGCACCCCACAGGGTTGGGGCTCTGGGGCCAACGTCCTGACTTTC

J gene: TRBJ1-2
clone size: -
V gene: TRBV6-5
D gene: -
CDR3 protein: CASRRGQTYGYTF
CDR3 DNA: TGTGCCAGCAGACGCGGACAGACCTATGGCTACACCTTC

J gene: TRBJ2-1
clone size: -
V gene: TRBV20-1
D gene: TRBD1
CDR3 protein: CSAREGTGINEQFF
CDR3 DNA: TGCAGTGCCCGTGAGGGGACAGGGATCAATGAGCAGTTCTTC

J gene: TRBJ1-2
clone size: few
V gene: TRBV12-3/TRBV12-4
D gene: TRBD1
CDR3 protein: CASSNQGGHNYGYTF
CDR3 DNA: TGTGCCAGCAGTAACCAGGGGGGACACAACTATGGCTACACCTTC

J gene: TRBJ1-1
clone size: -
V gene: TRBV5-1
D gene: -
CDR3 protein: CASRRVTMNTEAFF
CDR3 DNA: TGCGCCAGCAGAAGAGTGACAATGAACACTGAAGCTTTCTTT

J gene: TRBJ2-7
clone size: few
V gene: TRBV2
D gene: -
CDR3 protein: CASTPGEVYEQYF
CDR3 DNA: TGTGCCAGCACGCCAGGGGAAGTCTACGAGCAGTACTTC

J gene: TRBJ2-3
clone size: few
V gene: TRBV10-3
D gene: TRBD2
CDR3 protein: CAISDSGTSTDTQYF
CDR3 DNA: TGTGCCATCAGTGATAGCGGGACGAGCACAGATACGCAGTATTTT

J gene: TRBJ2-1
clone size: -
V gene: TRBV12-5
D gene: TRBD2
CDR3 protein: CASGLGTSGGRGNEQFF
CDR3 DNA: TGTGCTAGTGGTTTGGGGACTAGCGGGGGGCGAGGGAATGAGCAGTTCTTC

J gene: TRBJ2-4
clone size: few
V gene: TRBV5-1
D gene: -
CDR3 protein: CASSGYRDGTNIQYF
CDR3 DNA: TGCGCCAGCAGCGGATACAGGGATGGGACAAACATTCAGTACTTC

J gene: TRBJ1-2
clone size: -
V gene: TRBV12-3/TRBV12-4
D gene: -
CDR3 protein: CASSNRASGDYTF
CDR3 DNA: TGTGCCAGCAGCAACAGGGCCTCTGGGGACTACACCTTC

J gene: TRBJ2-1
clone size: -
V gene: TRBV7-2
D gene: -
CDR3 protein: CASSTPVGSAVEQFF
CDR3 DNA: TGTGCCAGCAGCACCCCTGTGGGCTCTGCGGTGGAGCAGTTCTTC

J gene: TRBJ1-2
clone size: few
V gene: TRBV3-1
D gene: -
CDR3 protein: CASSLSDPVYGYTF
CDR3 DNA: TGTGCCAGCAGCCTCAGCGATCCGGTCTATGGCTACACCTTC

J gene: TRBJ2-7
clone size: -
V gene: TRBV20-1
D gene: TRBD1
CDR3 protein: CSARDLQGLTYEQYF
CDR3 DNA: TGCAGTGCTAGAGATCTACAGGGGCTAACCTACGAGCAGTACTTC

J gene: TRBJ2-4
clone size: few
V gene: TRBV3-1
D gene: -
CDR3 protein: CASSRDTVAKNIQYF
CDR3 DNA: TGTGCCAGCAGCCGGGACACCGTAGCCAAAAACATTCAGTACTTC

J gene: TRBJ2-3
clone size: -
V gene: TRBV10-3
D gene: -
CDR3 protein: CAAGSGPATDTQYF
CDR3 DNA: TGTGCCGCCGGGAGTGGCCCCGCAACAGATACGCAGTATTTT

J gene: TRBJ2-1
clone size: -
V gene: TRBV7-9
D gene: TRBD2
CDR3 protein: CASSSELAASYNEQFF
CDR3 DNA: TGTGCCAGCAGCTCAGAGCTAGCGGCCTCCTACAATGAGCAGTTCTTC

J gene: TRBJ1-6
clone size: -
V gene: TRBV12-3/TRBV12-4
D gene: -
CDR3 protein: CASAPGLLNSPFHF
CDR3 DNA: TGTGCCAGCGCACCGGGGCTTCTAAATTCACCCTTCCACTTT

J gene: TRBJ2-1
clone size: few
V gene: TRBV29-1
D gene: TRBD2
CDR3 protein: CSVVGTSGRYEQFF
CDR3 DNA: TGCAGCGTCGTAGGGACTAGCGGGAGGTATGAGCAGTTCTTC

J gene: TRBJ2-3
clone size: -
V gene: TRBV11-2
D gene: -
CDR3 protein: CASSFALSTDTQYF
CDR3 DNA: TGTGCCAGCAGCTTTGCCCTGAGCACAGATACGCAGTATTTT

J gene: TRBJ1-5
clone size: -
V gene: TRBV7-2
D gene: TRBD1
CDR3 protein: CASRKTGLGNQPQHF
CDR3 DNA: TGTGCCAGCAGAAAGACAGGGCTAGGCAATCAGCCCCAGCATTTT